This T cell receptor beta chain comes out of a study of cytomegalovirus exposure and HLA in healthy donors. Germline CDR1 and CDR2: LNHNV and YYDKDF (reference sequence). The junction had 5 bases not matched to a gene; V was cut back by 0 bases and J by 9 bases. The CDR3 totals 15 residues. 60 Vbeta and 13 Jbeta primers were used in PCR. Per the study methods: Counted up in a later analysis, unique TCR beta chains came to approximately 77 million, with about 9.9 million shared. The table came from immunoSEQ multiplex PCR; TCRdb's copy has only in-frame clones and leaves some out. The DNA gave D and trimming, while V, J and clone size come from that table. Among 100,000 or so clones, more than 70% were seen once, and the ten largest hold 3% to 4%. A note on this clone: Its antigen is unknown.

General observations from the study: The authors assumed roughly uniform sequencing depth across donors for presence/absence analyses. What was likely a sequencing artifact was a cluster of highly shared sequence variants.

What was sequenced was PBMCs. The source is a man aged 25 to 40 in good health and CMV-seronegative. The chain combines TRBV15 with TRBJ2-1, with 10 positions matching TRBD1. CDR3 DNA sequence: TGTGCCACCAGCAGAGATCGACAGGGGGCCAGTGAGCAGTTCTTC. It specifies CATSRDRQGASEQFF. The full variable domain, its missing parts supplied by reference TRBV15 and TRBJ2-1, is DAMVIQNPRYQVTQFGKPVTLSCSQTLNHNVMYWYQQKSSQAPKLLFHYYDKDFNNEADTPDNFQSRRPNTSFCFLDIRSPGLGDTAMYLCATSRDRQGASEQFFGPGTRLTVL.